This T cell receptor (beta chain) comes out of a study of regulatory T cells in long-lasting Graves disease. Study-wide background: Persistent Graves' disease denoted over 5 years of antithyroid drugs plus positive TSH receptor antibodies. Whole-study findings and limits: Among persistent patients, a larger number of public clonotypes were shared (about 3,000) than among newly diagnosed patients (roughly 910).

The sample holds a few counts of this clonotype. Antigen unknown. Trimming left V 0 bases short and J 0 bases short, with 14 bases between. Germline CDR1 and CDR2: LGHDT and YNNKEL (reference sequence). The CDR3 length is 17 residues. Time point indicated: persistent/refractory GD, antithyroid drugs over 5 years with positive TRAb. There was RNA extracted from PBMCs, and the TCR library was made from it. Graves' disease diagnoses used American Thyroid Association guidelines. Construction of the TCR beta libraries employed iRepertoire HTBI primers in conjunction with Arm-PCR of CDR3 regions. TCRdb recomputed calls from the multiplex PCR reads with MiXCR, one row per CDR3 protein. This table has 400,000 or so distinct CDR3 sequences, less than 25% appearing once.

Sample: peripheral blood mononuclear cells (PBMCs), taken when the disease was refractory, from a patient treated with antithyroid drugs. The origin of this receptor is a female donor with Graves disease. The genes are TRBV3-1 and TRBJ1-1, with D perhaps TRBD1 (5 bases). This CDR3 is CASSQDAYRPLNTEAFF. As DNA, the CDR3 is TGTGCCAGCAGCCAAGATGCCTACAGGCCCTTGAACACTGAAGCTTTCTTT.